This T cell receptor beta chain was sequenced during a study of blood T cell repertoires in COVID-19. Profiling relied on immunoSEQ multiplex PCR, and the TCRdb table lists in-frame clones only, not all of them. This sample yields 200,000 to 250,000 clones, of which about nine tenths are seen a single time; 2.5% to 3% belongs to the top ten. This clonotype was obtained from a woman aged 60-75 years with acute or convalescent COVID-19. The sequencing input was peripheral blood.

The CDR3 is CASSVVGTGGGYTF. In nucleotides, the CDR3 is TGTGCCAGCAGCGTAGTGGGGACAGGGGGTGGCTACACCTTC. The rearrangement uses TRBV9 and TRBJ1-2; TRBD1 aligns across 11 bases. The germline V gene encodes CDR1 SGDLS and CDR2 YYNGEE. This CDR3 comprises 14 residues. J was trimmed by 7 bases and V by 0 bases; bases with no gene match: 2.